This T cell receptor beta chain was retrieved from a study of T cells in Graves' hyperthyroidism and ophthalmopathy. Germline CDR1 and CDR2: LNHDA and SQIVND (reference sequence). The CDR3 is 16 residues long. The germline V and J ends were trimmed by 3 bases and 6 bases, with 18 bases remaining between them. Amplification yielded TCR beta CDR3 regions, with RNA transcripts as the source. When the TCR CDR3 underwent first-round RT-PCR, the HTBI primer set was used. One entry per CDR3 protein, called by TCRdb with MiXCR from the multiplex PCR reads. The sample records around 420,000 distinct CDR3 sequences, around 16% being singletons.

The chain carries TRBV19 and TRBJ2-1; no definite D call. Specimen: blood. The clonotype was recovered from a young woman with Graves' hyperthyroidism. CDR3 protein: CASSIGSGALGNEQFF. The CDR3 nucleotides are TGTGCCAGTAGTATCGGGTCGGGTGCCCTCGGCAATGAGCAGTTCTTC.